Following are 13 T cell receptor beta chains from one sample sequenced in a study of cytomegalovirus exposure and HLA in healthy donors. Use of 60 Vbeta and 13 Jbeta primers characterized the PCR. Produced via immunoSEQ multiplex PCR; TCRdb's table is partial and in-frame only. The data hold about 150,000 clones, with approximately 80% observed a single time. The specimen was PBMCs. The receptors derive from a woman in her thirties or forties in good health and CMV-seronegative.

To note about this clone: As the CDR3 is not closed by the conserved phenylalanine or tryptophan, this likely results from a read error. The chain uses TRBV30 and TRBJ1-2; possibly TRBD1 for D (5 bases). CDR1 and CDR2 (germline): GTSNPN, SVGIG (reference sequence). V lost 3 bases and J lost 1, with 9 bases in between. CDR3 size: 13 residues. The CDR3 region has the DNA TGTGCCTGGAGAGGGGTAGATAACTATGGCTACACCGTC. Translated, it gives CAWRGVDNYGYTV.

The chain uses TRBV28 and TRBJ2-7, with 10 bases that match TRBD1. Germline assignment: CDR1 MDHEN and CDR2 SYDVKM. J lost 5 bases, V lost 5 bases, and 15 bases had no gene match. CDR3 length equals 17 residues. In DNA, the CDR3 is TGTGCCAGCAGTAGCTACGGTCTACCGGGACAGGGGAACGAGCAGTACTTC. Its translation is CASSSYGLPGQGNEQYF.

The V call is TRBV7-2, the J call TRBJ1-3; 7 positions agree with TRBD1. V lost 6 bases to trimming and J lost 1 base; unmatched junction nucleotides: 12. This CDR3 spans 17 amino acids. Germline V CDR1 and CDR2: SGHTA, FQGNSA. The CDR3 sequence is CASSQTTGTGSGNTIYF. The CDR3 DNA follows: TGTGCCAGCAGTCAGACGACAGGGACGGGGTCTGGAAACACCATATATTTT.

The chain recombines TRBV5-6 with TRBJ2-7, with D perhaps TRBD1 (6 bases). Germline CDR1 reads SGHDT; CDR2 reads YYEEEE. The V gene lost 3 bases and the J gene lost 5 bases, with 12 bases spanning the gap. CDR3 length: 13 amino acids. CDR3 loop: CASSSGTTDEQYF. CDR3 bases: TGTGCCAGCAGCTCCGGGACAACCGACGAGCAGTACTTC.

This sequence joins TRBV28 and TRBJ2-7, with 10 bases matching TRBD1. Per germline, CDR1 MDHEN and CDR2 SYDVKM. The CDR3 has 15 amino acids. The V gene end was trimmed by 0 bases and the J gene end by 3 bases; junction bases not matched to a gene: 2. The CDR3 loop reads CASSLWGDRGYEQYF. The DNA of the CDR3 is TGTGCCAGCAGTTTATGGGGGGACAGGGGCTACGAGCAGTACTTC.

The chain combines TRBV5-4 with TRBJ2-6; TRBD2 matches at 7 bases. The CDR3 is 15 amino acids. CDR1 is SGHNT and CDR2 is YYREEE in the germline V gene (reference sequence). Trimming removed 6 bases from V and 0 bases from J; junction bases left unmatched: 3. The CDR3 region is CASTGGGSGANVLTF. CDR3 bases: TGTGCCAGCACTGGCGGGGGCTCTGGGGCCAACGTCCTGACTTTC.

This clone was observed a single time. The V call is TRBV7-9, the J call TRBJ2-5; D remains ambiguous. Looked up from germline, CDR1 is SEHNR and CDR2 is FQNEAQ (reference sequence). The CDR3 covers 15 residues. V was pared by 5 bases and J by 4 bases, with 17 bases between. Written as DNA, the CDR3 is TGTGCCAGCAGCGCCCCTCGCGAGGTCCGAGAGACCCAGTACTTC. This codes for CASSAPREVRETQYF.

V is TRBV5-1 and J is TRBJ2-1; possible D gene TRBD1, 6 bases. Trimming removed 3 bases from V and 2 bases from J, with 15 bases in between. Germline V gene data show CDR1 as SGHRS and CDR2 as YFSETQ. This CDR3 is 16 amino acids long. In DNA form, the CDR3 reads TGCGCCAGCAGCTCGGATAGGGGGAGCGCCTACAATGAGCAGTTCTTC. Residues: CASSSDRGSAYNEQFF.

The chain employs TRBV5-1 and TRBJ2-7, with 7 bases matching TRBD2. J lost 4 bases, V lost 4 bases, and 8 bases had no gene match. This CDR3 region has 14 residues. Germline V gene lookup returns CDR1 SGHRS and CDR2 YFSETQ. This CDR3 is CASSGGGSDYEQYF. The CDR3, as DNA: TGCGCCAGCAGCGGCGGCGGGAGCGATTACGAGCAGTACTTC.

This clone occurred once. The gene calls are TRBV6-6 and TRBJ1-1; D not resolved. Trimming shortened V by 2 bases and J by 0 bases, and 4 bases separated the two germline ends. This CDR3 has 13 amino acids. Germline loops: CDR1 MNHNY, CDR2 SVGAGI (reference sequence). As DNA, the CDR3 is TGTGCCAGCAGTTACGCGTTGAACACTGAAGCTTTCTTT. It codes for CASSYALNTEAFF.

J is TRBJ2-7 and V is TRBV5-1; D is perhaps TRBD1 (6 bases). This CDR3 has 15 residues. From germline, CDR1 is SGHRS and CDR2 YFSETQ. The V gene lost 0 bases and the J gene lost 6 bases, with 16 bases spanning the gap. This chain's CDR3 is CASSLVGPGVAEQYF. CDR3 nucleotide sequence: TGCGCCAGCAGCTTGGTGGGGCCAGGGGTGGCCGAGCAGTACTTC.

The rearrangement links TRBV10-3 to TRBJ2-4, with D unresolved. Trimming removed 3 bases from V and 8 bases from J, with 5 bases in between. The CDR3 contains 11 residues. Germline assignment: CDR1 ENHRY and CDR2 SYGVKD. The CDR3 sequence is CAISDRDIQYF. CDR3 nucleotide sequence: TGTGCCATCAGTGACCGGGACATTCAGTACTTC.

The chain has TRBV6-1 and TRBJ2-7; D gene uncertain. V was cut by 3 bases and J by 0 bases, with 6 bases left in between. In germline, CDR1 is MNHNS, CDR2 SASEGT. This CDR3 is built from 13 residues. CDR3 nucleotides: TGTGCCAGCAGTGATCTCAGCTCCTACGAGCAGTACTTC. It encodes CASSDLSSYEQYF.